The next 26 T cell receptor beta chains were all read from a single sample in a study of T-cell memory formation after mild COVID-19. One entry per CDR3 protein, called by TCRdb with MiXCR from the 5' RACE reads. Of about 150,000 distinct CDR3 sequences in the sample, 10% to 15% were seen once. Input material: PBMCs or a T cell subset sorted from them (not recorded which). The receptors shown here come from a young man who had mild COVID-19 (a few samples of this study predate the infection). Cell type and time point are not known.

The chain couples TRBV19 to TRBJ1-4; D is ambiguous. Germline V gene data show CDR1 as LNHDA and CDR2 as SQIVND (reference sequence). The ends were cut back, 3 bases at V and 8 bases at J, with 7 bases in the middle. The CDR3 is 12 residues long. The chain's CDR3 is CASSIVGEKLFF. CDR3 coding DNA: TGTGCCAGTAGTATCGTGGGAGAAAAACTGTTTTTT.

The chain couples TRBV7-6 to TRBJ2-7; 10 positions agree with TRBD1. Germline loops: CDR1 SGHVS, CDR2 FNYEAQ. Unmatched junction bases numbered 2, after V lost 5 bases and J lost 4 bases. The CDR3 loop spans 13 amino acids. CDR3 protein: CASSRDRGYEQYF. As DNA, the CDR3 is TGTGCCAGCAGCCGGGACAGGGGTTACGAGCAGTACTTC.

This clonotype was recorded many times. The V gene is TRBV20-1, the J gene TRBJ2-3; 11 nucleotides match TRBD2. The germline CDR1 and CDR2 sequences are DFQATT and SNEGSKA (reference sequence). V shed 6 bases and J 4 bases; nucleotides not matched to a gene: 15. CDR3 length: 17 amino acids. As DNA, the CDR3 is TGCAGTGCAATGAGTATAGCGGGGGGGCCGGTACCAGATACGCAGTATTTT. It translates to CSAMSIAGGPVPDTQYF.

This clonotype has more than one count but fewer than ten. V gene TRBV11-2 combines with J gene TRBJ1-5; TRBD1 agrees at 9 bases. This CDR3 contains 15 residues. The germline gives CDR1 SGHAT, CDR2 FQNNGV. With 4 bases clipped from V and 7 bases from J, the junction kept 8 bases outside the gene matches. The CDR3 here is CASSSDRGKYQPQHF. For the CDR3, the DNA is TGTGCCAGCAGCTCCGACAGGGGGAAATACCAGCCCCAGCATTTT.

This clonotype occurred a few times. The chain has TRBV5-1 and TRBJ1-2; possibly TRBD1 for D (6 bases). V was clipped by 0 bases and J by 7 bases, with 10 bases between them. This CDR3 is 13 amino acids long. The germline gives CDR1 SGHRS, CDR2 YFSETQ. The CDR3: CASSLGTAGGYTF. CDR3 bases: TGCGCCAGCAGCTTGGGGACAGCCGGTGGCTACACCTTC.

The gene calls are TRBV12-3 or TRBV12-4 and TRBJ2-3; D gene ambiguous. V dropped 2 bases and J dropped 5 bases, with 8 bases sitting between them. The CDR3 extends over 13 amino acids. The CDR3 region is CASSLRPVDTQYF. The CDR3 region has the DNA TGTGCCAGCAGTTTACGTCCGGTAGATACGCAGTATTTT.

The chain is built from TRBV9 and TRBJ2-1; D uncertain. Trimming left V 0 bases short and J 5 bases short, with 12 bases between. The CDR3 has 15 residues. Germline V gene sequence: CDR1 SGDLS, CDR2 YYNGEE. CDR3 residues: CASSVAPSWDNEQFF. CDR3 sequence (DNA): TGTGCCAGCAGCGTAGCCCCATCTTGGGACAATGAGCAGTTCTTC.

This clonotype was counted a few times. The rearrangement links TRBV6-1 to TRBJ2-3; TRBD2 matches 9 bases. J lost 4 bases, V lost 6 bases, and 2 bases had no gene match. The CDR3 extends over 13 amino acids. The germline V gene has CDR1 MNHNS and CDR2 SASEGT. The CDR3 bases are TGTGCCAGCAGGCGGGGGGGGTCAGATACGCAGTATTTT. Its translation: CASRRGGSDTQYF.

The chain has TRBV10-3 and TRBJ1-1; a possible D gene is TRBD1 (6 bases). CDR3 length equals 13 residues. V shed 7 bases and J shed 1 base, with 10 bases lying between them. CDR1 is ENHRY, CDR2 SYGVKD, per germline. The CDR3 loop reads CAITRTENTEAFF. CDR3 bases: TGTGCCATCACCCGGACAGAGAACACTGAAGCTTTCTTT.

By sample fraction, this clonotype is medium-sized (0.01 to 0.1%). The chain has TRBV7-8 and TRBJ1-2; D uncertain. Germline CDR1 SGHVS, CDR2 FQNEAQ. This CDR3 is 12 amino acids long. V lost 4 bases to trimming and J lost 5 bases, with 8 bases between them. The CDR3 DNA reads as TGTGCCAGCAGCTCCGGTGGATATGGCTACACCTTC. The encoded protein is CASSSGGYGYTF.

The DNA of the CDR3 is TGTGCCAGCAGCCAAGATGGGGACAGGTTCAATCAGCCCCAGCATTTT. Translating it yields CASSQDGDRFNQPQHF. The rearrangement links TRBV3-1 to TRBJ1-5, with TRBD1 matching over 8 bases. Looked up from germline, CDR1 is LGHDT and CDR2 is YNNKEL (reference sequence). The CDR3 totals 16 residues. V lost 0 bases, J lost 3 bases, and 4 bases stayed unmatched.

This clonotype was picked up many times. The chain combines TRBV12-3 or TRBV12-4 with TRBJ2-3; TRBD1 aligns across 8 bases. The CDR3 totals 13 residues. J lost 4 bases, V lost 3 bases, and 0 bases had no gene match. CDR3: CASSLDRADTQYF. The DNA of the CDR3 is TGTGCCAGCAGTTTGGACAGGGCAGATACGCAGTATTTT.

Only a few counts were recorded for this clonotype. The chain is built from TRBV7-9 and TRBJ1-1; 7 nucleotides match TRBD1. Trimming took 6 bases from V and 7 from J; bases not matched to a gene: 8. The CDR3 is 13 amino acids. Germline-derived CDR1 and CDR2 are SEHNR and FQNEAQ (reference sequence). This chain's CDR3 is CASRPGQEGEAFF. The CDR3, as DNA: TGTGCCAGCAGACCCGGACAGGAAGGTGAAGCTTTCTTT.

The V gene is TRBV25-1, the J gene TRBJ2-3, with 8 bases lining up with TRBD2. V shed 5 bases, J shed 5 bases, and the junction held 12 bases outside the gene matches. The CDR3 covers 16 residues. Looked up from germline, CDR1 is MGHDK and CDR2 is SYGVNS. The CDR3 DNA sequence: TGTGCCAGCAGTACCCTCGGGGGGGCCCGGGGAGATACGCAGTATTTT. It is translated as CASSTLGGARGDTQYF.

J is TRBJ2-1 and V is TRBV7-8, with 8 bases identical to TRBD2. V lost 1 base, J lost 3 bases, and 5 bases stayed unmatched. Germline assignment: CDR1 SGHVS and CDR2 FQNEAQ. CDR3 length: 16 amino acids. Written as DNA, the CDR3 is TGTGCCAGCAGCTTAGAGGCCCGGGGGGGCTACAATGAGCAGTTCTTC. This codes for CASSLEARGGYNEQFF.

The genes are TRBV7-8 and TRBJ2-7; TRBD1 agrees at 8 bases. CDR1 is SGHVS, CDR2 FQNEAQ, per germline. V lost 0 bases to trimming and J lost 0 bases; unmatched junction nucleotides: 4. CDR3 length: 16 amino acids. In DNA, the CDR3 is TGTGCCAGCAGCTTAGCGGGCAGGGGGCTCTCCTACGAGCAGTACGTC. Its protein product is CASSLAGRGLSYEQYV.

The J gene is TRBJ1-2, the V gene TRBV18; TRBD1 is a possible D gene (5 bases). This CDR3 contains 15 residues. With 3 bases removed from V and 0 bases from J, the gap between germline ends came to 11 bases. Germline values: CDR1 KGHSH, CDR2 LQKENI. CDR3 amino acids: CASSPGQESNYGYTF. CDR3 DNA sequence: TGTGCCAGCTCACCGGGGCAGGAGTCTAACTATGGCTACACCTTC.

This clonotype was detected a few times. The rearrangement joins TRBV5-5 to TRBJ2-5; weak D call: TRBD1 (6 bases). This CDR3 has 13 amino acids. The V end was cut by 2 bases, the J end by 7 bases, with 12 bases between. Germline CDR1 is SGHKS and CDR2 is YYEKEE (reference sequence). CDR3 sequence (DNA): TGTGCCAGCAGCTTTGACAGGTTGTCGACCCAGTACTTC. It yields the protein CASSFDRLSTQYF.

The chain carries TRBV7-2 and TRBJ2-3; 7 bases match TRBD2. The length of the CDR3 is 14 residues. V shed 5 bases and J 1 base; nucleotides not matched to a gene: 3. Germline CDR1 reads SGHTA; CDR2 reads FQGNSA. CDR3 coding DNA: TGTGCCAGCAGCACTCGGGGGGGCACAGATACGCAGTATTTT. It translates to CASSTRGGTDTQYF.

This clonotype was counted ten times or more. This chain connects TRBV5-1 to TRBJ2-1; possibly TRBD2 for D (6 bases). The V gene's germline CDR1 is SGHRS and CDR2 YFSETQ. CDR3 length equals 15 residues. Trimming left V 4 bases short and J 4 bases short, with 15 bases between. The CDR3 reads CASSPGGTVYNEQFF. CDR3 sequence (DNA): TGCGCCAGCAGCCCTGGGGGGACCGTGTACAATGAGCAGTTCTTC.

This clonotype showed up just a few times. The chain has TRBV12-3 or TRBV12-4 and TRBJ2-7; 7 nucleotides match TRBD1. The CDR3 length is 14 residues. Trimming took 4 bases from V and 1 from J; bases not matched to a gene: 4. DNA of the CDR3: TGTGCCAGCAGTTCAGGGACAGTTTCCTACGAGCAGTACGTC. The encoded protein is CASSSGTVSYEQYV.

This clonotype was observed a handful of times. The genes are TRBV12-3 or TRBV12-4 and TRBJ2-4; possibly TRBD1 for D (6 bases). The CDR3 is made up of 16 amino acids. V lost 10 bases, J lost 6 bases, and 25 bases lay in between. This chain's CDR3 is CATPLLGAKQGNIQYF. CDR3 in DNA: TGTGCCACCCCTCTTCTGGGGGCTAAACAGGGAAACATTCAGTACTTC.

This clonotype came up a few times. The rearrangement links TRBV20-1 to TRBJ2-7; 10 bases map to TRBD2. Per the germline V gene, CDR1 is DFQATT and CDR2 is SNEGSKA (reference sequence). The CDR3 runs to 15 residues. V dropped 1 base and J dropped 6; count of bases not matched to a gene: 9. The CDR3 DNA follows: TGCAGTGCTAGAGTACCGAAGCGGGGGGGCCTCGAGCAGTACTTC. Amino acids: CSARVPKRGGLEQYF.

This clonotype was detected a few times. V usage is TRBV5-1 and J usage is TRBJ1-6; D is unresolved. This CDR3 has 12 residues. Germline V lookup: CDR1 SGHRS, CDR2 YFSETQ. V was clipped by 2 bases and J by 7 bases, with 4 bases between them. The CDR3 DNA is TGCGCCAGCAGCTTCCCGAATTCACCCCTCCACTTT. Its translation: CASSFPNSPLHF. The full variable domain, with the rest looked up from reference TRBV5-1 and TRBJ1-6, is KAGVTQTPRYLIKTRGQQVTLSCSPISGHRSVSWYQQTPGQGLQFLFEYFSETQRNKGNFPGRFSGRQFSNSRSEMNVSTLELGDSALYLCASSFPNSPLHFGNGTRLTVT.

This clonotype has a handful of counts. The rearrangement uses TRBV5-1 and TRBJ2-2; D might be TRBD1 (6 bases). The CDR3 is 16 residues long. V gave up 4 bases and J gave up 1 base, with 14 bases separating them. The germline gives CDR1 SGHRS, CDR2 YFSETQ. CDR3 amino acids: CASSRTATQNTGELFF. The DNA for the CDR3 is TGCGCCAGCAGCCGGACAGCAACCCAGAACACCGGGGAGCTGTTTTTT.

Only a few counts were recorded for this clonotype. The rearrangement uses TRBV27 and TRBJ2-3; D is unclear. V lost 6 bases, J lost 0 bases, and 13 bases lay in between. The CDR3 spans 15 residues. Looked up from germline, CDR1 is MNHEY and CDR2 is SMNVEV (reference sequence). The CDR3 DNA sequence: TGTGCCAGCAGAAGGCAGCTAATTAGCACAGATACGCAGTATTTT. It specifies CASRRQLISTDTQYF.